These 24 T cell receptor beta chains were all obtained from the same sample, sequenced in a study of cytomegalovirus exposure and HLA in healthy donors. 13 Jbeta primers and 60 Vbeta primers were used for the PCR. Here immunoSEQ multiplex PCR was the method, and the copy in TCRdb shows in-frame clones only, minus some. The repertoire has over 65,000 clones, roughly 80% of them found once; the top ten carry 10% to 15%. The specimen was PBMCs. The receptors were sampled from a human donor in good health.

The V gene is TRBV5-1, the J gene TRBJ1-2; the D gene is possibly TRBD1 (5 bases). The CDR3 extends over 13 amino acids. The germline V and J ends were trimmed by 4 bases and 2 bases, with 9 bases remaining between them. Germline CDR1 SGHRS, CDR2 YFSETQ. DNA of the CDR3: TGCGCCAGCAGCCAGGACAAAAACTATGGCTACACCTTC. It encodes CASSQDKNYGYTF.

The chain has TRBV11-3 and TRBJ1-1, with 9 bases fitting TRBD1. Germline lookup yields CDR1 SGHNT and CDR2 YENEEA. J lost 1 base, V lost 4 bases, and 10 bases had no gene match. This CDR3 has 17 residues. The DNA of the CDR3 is TGTGCCAGCAGCTCCGAATTCCGGGGACAGGGGAACACTGAAGCTTTCTTT. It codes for CASSSEFRGQGNTEAFF.

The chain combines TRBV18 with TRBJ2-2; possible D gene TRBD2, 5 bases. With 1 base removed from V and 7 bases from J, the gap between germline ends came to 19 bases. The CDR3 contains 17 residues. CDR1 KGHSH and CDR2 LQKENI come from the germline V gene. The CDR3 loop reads CASSPQRIADIGGELFF. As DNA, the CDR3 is TGTGCCAGCTCACCACAGCGGATAGCAGATATCGGCGGGGAGCTGTTTTTT. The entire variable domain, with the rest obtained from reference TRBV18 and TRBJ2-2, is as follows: NAGVMQNPRHLVRRRGQEARLRCSPMKGHSHVYWYRQLPEEGLKFMVYLQKENIIDESGMPKERFSAEFPKEGPSILRIQQVVRGDSAAYFCASSPQRIADIGGELFFGEGSRLTVL.

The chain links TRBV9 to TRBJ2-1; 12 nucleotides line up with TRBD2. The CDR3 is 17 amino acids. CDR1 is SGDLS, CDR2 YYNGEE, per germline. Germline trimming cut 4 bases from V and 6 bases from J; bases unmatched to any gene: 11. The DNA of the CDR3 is TGTGCCAGCAGCTCCCTAGCGGGGGGGCCAACGGTCAATGAGCAGTTCTTC. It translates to CASSSLAGGPTVNEQFF.

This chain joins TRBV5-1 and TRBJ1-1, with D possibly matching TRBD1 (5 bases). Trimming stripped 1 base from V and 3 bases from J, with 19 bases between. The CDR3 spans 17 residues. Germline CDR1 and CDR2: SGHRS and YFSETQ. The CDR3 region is CASSLRLGGQGDTEAFF. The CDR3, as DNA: TGCGCCAGCAGCTTGAGATTGGGAGGGCAGGGAGACACTGAAGCTTTCTTT.

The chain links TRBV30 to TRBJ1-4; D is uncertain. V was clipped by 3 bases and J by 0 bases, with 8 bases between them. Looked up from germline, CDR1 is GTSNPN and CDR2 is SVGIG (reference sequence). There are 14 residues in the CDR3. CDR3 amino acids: CAWRRSATNEKLFF. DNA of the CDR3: TGTGCCTGGAGACGCAGCGCAACTAATGAAAAACTGTTTTTT.

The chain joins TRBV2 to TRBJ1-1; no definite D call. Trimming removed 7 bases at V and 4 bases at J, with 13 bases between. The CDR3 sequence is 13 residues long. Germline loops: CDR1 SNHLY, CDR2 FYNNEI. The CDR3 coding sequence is TGTGCCAGCATTAGGGAGTTAGGCACTGAAGCTTTCTTT. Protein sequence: CASIRELGTEAFF.

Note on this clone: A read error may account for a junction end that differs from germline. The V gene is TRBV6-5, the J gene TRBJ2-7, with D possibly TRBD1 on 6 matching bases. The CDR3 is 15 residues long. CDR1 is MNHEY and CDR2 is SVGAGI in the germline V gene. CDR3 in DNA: TGTGCCAGCAGTGACTCTGGACAGAATTCCTACGAGCAGTACTTC. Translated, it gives CASSDSGQNSYEQYF.

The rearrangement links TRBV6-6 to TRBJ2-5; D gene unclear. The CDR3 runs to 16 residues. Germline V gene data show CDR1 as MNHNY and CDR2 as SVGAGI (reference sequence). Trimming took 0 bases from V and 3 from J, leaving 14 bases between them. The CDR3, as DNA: TGTGCCAGCAGTTACTCTGCTTACCGACTGAAAGAGACCCAGTACTTC. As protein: CASSYSAYRLKETQYF.

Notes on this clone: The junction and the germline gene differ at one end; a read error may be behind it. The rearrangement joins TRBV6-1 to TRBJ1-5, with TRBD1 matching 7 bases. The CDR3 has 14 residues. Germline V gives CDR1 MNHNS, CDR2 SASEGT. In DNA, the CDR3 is TGTGCCAGCAGCGTGACAGGGTGGAGTCAGCCCCAGAATTTT. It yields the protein CASSVTGWSQPQNF.

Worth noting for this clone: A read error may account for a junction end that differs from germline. The CDR3 loop is CASSLGPIEDYTF. In DNA, the CDR3 is TGTGCTAGCAGCTTAGGGCCTATCGAGGACTACACCTTC. V gene TRBV7-7 combines with J gene TRBJ1-2, with D unresolved. The germline CDR1 and CDR2 sequences are SSHAT and FNYEAQ (reference sequence). There are 13 residues in the CDR3.

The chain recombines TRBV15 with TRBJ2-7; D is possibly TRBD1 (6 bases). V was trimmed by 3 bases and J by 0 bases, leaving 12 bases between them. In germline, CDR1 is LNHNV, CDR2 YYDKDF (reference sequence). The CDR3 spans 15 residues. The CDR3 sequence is CATSREGDNSYEQYF. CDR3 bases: TGTGCCACCAGCAGGGAAGGGGACAACTCCTACGAGCAGTACTTC.

This CDR3 reads CASSSRAALEQYF. The CDR3 DNA is TGTGCCAGTAGTTCGAGGGCAGCCCTCGAGCAGTACTTC. The gene calls are TRBV19 and TRBJ2-7, with D possibly being TRBD2 (5 bases). Trimming cost V 5 bases and J 6 bases, with 14 bases left between them. The germline CDR1 and CDR2 sequences are LNHDA and SQIVND (reference sequence). The CDR3 has 13 residues.

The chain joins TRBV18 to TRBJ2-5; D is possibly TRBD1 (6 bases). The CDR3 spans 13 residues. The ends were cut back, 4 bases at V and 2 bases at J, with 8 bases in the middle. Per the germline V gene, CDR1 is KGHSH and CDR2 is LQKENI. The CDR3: CASSRGQQETQYF. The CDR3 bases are TGTGCCAGCTCACGCGGACAGCAAGAGACCCAGTACTTC.

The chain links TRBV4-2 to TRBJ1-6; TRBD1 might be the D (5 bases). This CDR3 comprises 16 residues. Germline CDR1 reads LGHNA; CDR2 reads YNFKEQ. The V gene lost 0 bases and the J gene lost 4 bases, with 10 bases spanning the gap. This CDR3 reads CASSQDPDSYNSPLHF. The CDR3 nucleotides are TGTGCCAGCAGCCAAGATCCAGACAGTTATAATTCACCCCTCCACTTT.

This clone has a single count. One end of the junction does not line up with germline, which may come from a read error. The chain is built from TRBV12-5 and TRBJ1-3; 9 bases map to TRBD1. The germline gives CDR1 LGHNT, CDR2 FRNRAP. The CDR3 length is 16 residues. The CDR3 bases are TGTGCTAGTGGTTTCCCCCGGGGGACAGGGACAAGAGGCGCGCATTTT. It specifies CASGFPRGTGTRGAHF.

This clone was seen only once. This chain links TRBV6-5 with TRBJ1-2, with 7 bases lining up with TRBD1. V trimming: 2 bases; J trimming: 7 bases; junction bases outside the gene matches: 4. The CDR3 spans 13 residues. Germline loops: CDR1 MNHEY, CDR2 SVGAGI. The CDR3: CASSYGAGGGYTF. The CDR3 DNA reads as TGTGCCAGCAGTTACGGAGCAGGGGGTGGCTACACCTTC.

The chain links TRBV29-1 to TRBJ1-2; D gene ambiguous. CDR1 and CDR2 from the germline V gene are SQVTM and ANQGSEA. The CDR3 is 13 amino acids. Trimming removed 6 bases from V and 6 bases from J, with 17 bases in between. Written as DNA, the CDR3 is TGCAGCGTCGGGTGGCGGGCAACCCATGGCTACACCTTC. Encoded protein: CSVGWRATHGYTF. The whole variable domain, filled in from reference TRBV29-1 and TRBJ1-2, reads SAVISQKPSRDICQRGTSLTIQCQVDSQVTMMFWYRQQPGQSLTLIATANQGSEATYESGFVIDKFPISRPNLTFSTLTVSNMSPEDSSIYLCSVGWRATHGYTFGSGTRLTVV.

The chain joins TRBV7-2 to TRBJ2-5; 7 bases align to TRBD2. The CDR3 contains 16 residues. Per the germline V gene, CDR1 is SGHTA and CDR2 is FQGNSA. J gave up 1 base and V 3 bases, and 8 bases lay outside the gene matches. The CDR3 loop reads CASSFMGGLSQETQYF. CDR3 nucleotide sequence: TGTGCCAGCAGCTTCATGGGGGGGTTAAGCCAAGAGACCCAGTACTTC.

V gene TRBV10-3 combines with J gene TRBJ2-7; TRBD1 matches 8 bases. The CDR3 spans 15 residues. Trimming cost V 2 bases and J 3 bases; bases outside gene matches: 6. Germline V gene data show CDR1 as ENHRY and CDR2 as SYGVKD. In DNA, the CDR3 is TGTGCCATCAGTGAGGTTCCGGACAGGGTCTACGAGCAGTACTTC. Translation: CAISEVPDRVYEQYF.

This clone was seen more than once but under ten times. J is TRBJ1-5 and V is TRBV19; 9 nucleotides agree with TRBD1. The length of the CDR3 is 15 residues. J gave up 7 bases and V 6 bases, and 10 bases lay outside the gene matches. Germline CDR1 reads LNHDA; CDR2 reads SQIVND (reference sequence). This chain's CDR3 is CASSPGRTGEQPQHF. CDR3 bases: TGTGCCAGTAGCCCCGGGAGGACAGGGGAACAGCCCCAGCATTTT.

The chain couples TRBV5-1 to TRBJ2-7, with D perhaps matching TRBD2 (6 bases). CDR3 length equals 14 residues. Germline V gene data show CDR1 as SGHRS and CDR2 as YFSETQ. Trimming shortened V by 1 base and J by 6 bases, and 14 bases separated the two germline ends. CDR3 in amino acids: CASSLNSWGGEQYF. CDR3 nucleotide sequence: TGCGCCAGCAGCTTGAACTCGTGGGGAGGCGAGCAGTACTTC. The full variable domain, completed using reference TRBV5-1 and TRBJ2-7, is KAGVTQTPRYLIKTRGQQVTLSCSPISGHRSVSWYQQTPGQGLQFLFEYFSETQRNKGNFPGRFSGRQFSNSRSEMNVSTLELGDSALYLCASSLNSWGGEQYFGPGTRLTVT.

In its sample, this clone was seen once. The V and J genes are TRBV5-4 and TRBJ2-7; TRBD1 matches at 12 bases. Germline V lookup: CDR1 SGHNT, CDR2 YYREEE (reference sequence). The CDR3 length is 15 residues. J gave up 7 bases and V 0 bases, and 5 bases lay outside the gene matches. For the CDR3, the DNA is TGTGCCAGCAGCTTGGGGGGACAGGGGGCACATGAGCAGTACTTC. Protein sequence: CASSLGGQGAHEQYF.

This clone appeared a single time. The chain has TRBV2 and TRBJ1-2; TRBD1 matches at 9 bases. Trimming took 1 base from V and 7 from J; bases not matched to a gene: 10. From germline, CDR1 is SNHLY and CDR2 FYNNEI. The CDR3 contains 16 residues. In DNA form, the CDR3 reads TGTGCCAGCAGTGAAGGCAGGGGACAGGGCGCCGGTGGCTACACCTTC. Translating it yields CASSEGRGQGAGGYTF.